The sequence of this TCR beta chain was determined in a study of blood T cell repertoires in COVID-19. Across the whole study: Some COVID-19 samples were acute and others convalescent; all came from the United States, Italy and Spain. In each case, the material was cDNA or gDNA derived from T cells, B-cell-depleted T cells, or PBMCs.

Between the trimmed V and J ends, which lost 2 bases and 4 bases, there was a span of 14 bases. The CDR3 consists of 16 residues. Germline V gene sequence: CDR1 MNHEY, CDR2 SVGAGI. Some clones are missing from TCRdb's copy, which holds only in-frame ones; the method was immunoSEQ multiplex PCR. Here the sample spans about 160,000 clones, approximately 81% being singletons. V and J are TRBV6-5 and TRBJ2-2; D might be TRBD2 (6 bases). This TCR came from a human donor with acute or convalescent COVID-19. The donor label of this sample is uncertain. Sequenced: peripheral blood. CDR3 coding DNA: TGTGCCAGCAGTTACGGCCCCGGGGGAGCCACCGGGGAGCTGTTTTTT. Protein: CASSYGPGGATGELFF.